Each of the 17 T cell receptor beta chains below was sequenced from the same sample in a study of blood T cell repertoires in COVID-19. Assay: immunoSEQ multiplex PCR; the TCRdb copy retains only in-frame clones and omits some. The table lists some 97,000 clones, roughly 88% of them singletons. Sequencing was carried out using peripheral blood. The receptors were gathered from a woman between 55 and 75 years old with acute or convalescent COVID-19.

The chain joins TRBV19 to TRBJ1-2; perhaps TRBD1 as D (6 bases). This CDR3 has 16 residues. V lost 4 bases to trimming and J lost 4 bases, with 19 bases between them. Germline V gene lookup returns CDR1 LNHDA and CDR2 SQIVND (reference sequence). CDR3 coding DNA: TGTGCCAGTAGTACGCGGACAGCCGCCACTAGCTATGGCTACACCTTC. It is translated as CASSTRTAATSYGYTF.

The J gene is TRBJ2-7, the V gene TRBV2; possibly TRBD2 for D (7 bases). CDR1 SNHLY and CDR2 FYNNEI come from the germline V gene. This CDR3 region has 14 residues. The V gene lost 5 bases and the J gene lost 7 bases, with 18 bases spanning the gap. The CDR3 DNA reads as TGTGCCAGCAGTACGAACCTCCGGGGGGCAGAGCAGTACTTC. Translation: CASSTNLRGAEQYF.

The rearrangement joins TRBV5-1 to TRBJ1-1; TRBD1 matches at 9 bases. CDR1 SGHRS and CDR2 YFSETQ come from the germline V gene. The CDR3 spans 15 residues. V lost 2 bases, J lost 4 bases, and 6 bases stayed unmatched. As DNA, the CDR3 is TGCGCCAGCAGCTTATCTCCGGGACAGGGCACTGAAGCTTTCTTT. This gives the protein CASSLSPGQGTEAFF.

V gene TRBV19 combines with J gene TRBJ1-2; 9 bases are shared with TRBD1. From germline, CDR1 is LNHDA and CDR2 SQIVND (reference sequence). The J segment lost 4 bases and the V segment lost 3 bases, leaving 6 bases of the junction unmatched. The CDR3 covers 15 residues. DNA of the CDR3: TGTGCCAGTAGTATGGACAGGGGAGTCGGCTATGGCTACACCTTC. Its protein is CASSMDRGVGYGYTF. Looking up the rest from reference TRBV19 and TRBJ1-2 gives the full variable domain: DGGITQSPKYLFRKEGQNVTLSCEQNLNHDAMYWYRQDPGQGLRLIYYSQIVNDFQKGDIAEGYSVSREKKESFPLTVTSAQKNPTAFYLCASSMDRGVGYGYTFGSGTRLTVV.

This chain joins TRBV11-2 and TRBJ2-5; D may be TRBD2 (6 bases). Germline V gene data show CDR1 as SGHAT and CDR2 as FQNNGV. The CDR3 runs 13 residues. V lost 4 bases and J 1 base, leaving 7 bases between the germline ends. The CDR3: CASSSGLQETQYF. As DNA, the CDR3 is TGTGCCAGCAGCTCGGGACTCCAAGAGACCCAGTACTTC.

This chain uses TRBV6-4 with TRBJ1-2; D is unclear. This CDR3 contains 14 residues. The germline V and J ends were trimmed by 6 bases and 1 base, with 12 bases remaining between them. Germline V CDR1 and CDR2: MRHNA, SNTAGT. CDR3 loop: CASRRDSSNYGYTF. The DNA of the CDR3 is TGTGCCAGCAGAAGAGACTCTAGTAACTATGGCTACACCTTC.

CDR3 loop: CASSVRLAGVWTGELFF. In DNA, the CDR3 is TGTGCCAGCAGCGTCCGCCTAGCGGGAGTTTGGACCGGGGAGCTGTTTTTT. This sequence joins TRBV7-6 and TRBJ2-2; the match to TRBD2 covers 10 bases. Unmatched junction bases numbered 11, after V lost 5 bases and J lost 5 bases. The length of the CDR3 is 17 residues. Per germline, CDR1 SGHVS and CDR2 FNYEAQ.

The chain has TRBV11-3 and TRBJ2-1; D might be TRBD2 (6 bases). V gave up 5 bases and J gave up 2 bases, with 10 bases separating them. CDR1 and CDR2 (germline): SGHNT, YENEEA. CDR3 length: 14 amino acids. The CDR3 reads CASSPRGTYNEQFF. CDR3 in DNA: TGTGCCAGCAGCCCACGCGGGACCTACAATGAGCAGTTCTTC.

The chain couples TRBV11-3 to TRBJ2-7; D is unclear. Germline V gives CDR1 SGHNT, CDR2 YENEEA. This CDR3 is built from 16 residues. CDR3 in DNA: TGTGCCAGCAGCTTAAGTTGGTCTAGTCGATCCTCCGAGCAGTACGTC. Its protein is CASSLSWSSRSSEQYV.

This chain connects TRBV6-2 or TRBV6-3 to TRBJ2-5; 8 bases are shared with TRBD2. The V and J ends lost 6 bases and 1 base, in that order; junction bases with no gene match: 10. The CDR3 extends over 16 amino acids. Germline-derived CDR1 and CDR2 are MNHEY and SVGEGT. CDR3 coding DNA: TGTGCCAGCAGCAGAGCGTCTAGCGGGCCCCAAGAGACCCAGTACTTC. It codes for CASSRASSGPQETQYF.

The chain carries TRBV27 and TRBJ1-2; a weak D match, TRBD1 (5 bases). Germline V gene lookup returns CDR1 MNHEY and CDR2 SMNVEV (reference sequence). The CDR3 extends over 16 amino acids. The V gene lost 10 bases and the J gene lost 0 bases, with 21 bases spanning the gap. The CDR3 sequence: CANLYPSTATNYGYTF. The CDR3 region has the DNA TGTGCCAACCTCTACCCCTCGACAGCGACTAACTATGGCTACACCTTC.

The chain combines TRBV19 with TRBJ1-1; 7 bases match TRBD1. V lost 7 bases, J lost 4 bases, and 18 bases stayed unmatched. The CDR3 is made up of 17 amino acids. Germline V gives CDR1 LNHDA, CDR2 SQIVND (reference sequence). This chain's CDR3 is CASKLYQGVGRGTEAFF. The CDR3 DNA is TGTGCCAGTAAATTATATCAGGGGGTCGGTCGGGGCACTGAAGCTTTCTTT.

This sequence joins TRBV9 and TRBJ2-2; D remains ambiguous. Deletions cut 1 base from V and 7 bases from J, with 14 bases between. Germline V gene lookup returns CDR1 SGDLS and CDR2 YYNGEE. This CDR3 has 15 amino acids. The CDR3 spells CASSVQNVRGGELFF. Here the CDR3 DNA reads TGTGCCAGCAGCGTACAAAACGTTCGAGGCGGGGAGCTGTTTTTT.

The V and J genes are TRBV19 and TRBJ1-1, with D tentatively TRBD1 (6 bases). Germline assignment: CDR1 LNHDA and CDR2 SQIVND (reference sequence). This CDR3 region has 14 residues. V gave up 4 bases and J gave up 8 bases, with 17 bases separating them. CDR3 sequence: CASSTSAGESEAFF. The CDR3 DNA sequence: TGTGCCAGTAGTACTTCTGCAGGGGAGAGCGAAGCTTTCTTT.

The chain is built from TRBV9 and TRBJ1-5; D not certain. Germline assignment: CDR1 SGDLS and CDR2 YYNGEE. This CDR3 has 13 residues. The germline V and J ends were trimmed by 0 bases and 5 bases, with 6 bases remaining between them. For the CDR3, the DNA is TGTGCCAGCAGCGTAGCGGGGTATCAGCCCCAGCATTTT. Protein product: CASSVAGYQPQHF.

This clone came up once. V and J are TRBV21-1 and TRBJ2-3; the table's D call TRBD1 went unverified against the DNA. TRBV21-1 is assigned pseudogene status. The CDR3 runs to 20 residues. The CDR3 region is CASSKKSGTEEKNSTDTQYF. CDR3 in DNA: TGTGCCAGCAGCAAAAAATCCGGGACAGAGGAGAAAAATAGCACAGATACGCAGTATTTT.

This rearrangement joins TRBV5-1 to TRBJ2-1; 10 positions agree with TRBD2. V gave up 0 bases and J gave up 8 bases; unmatched junction bases: 2. This CDR3 is 14 amino acids long. From germline, CDR1 is SGHRS and CDR2 YFSETQ. The CDR3 nucleotides are TGCGCCAGCAGCTTGGGAGCGGGAGGGCATGAGCAGTTCTTC. Protein sequence: CASSLGAGGHEQFF.